This TCR beta chain came from a study of OX40 agonist ivuxolimab in advanced cancers. At the level of the study: Ivuxolimab, an antibody acting as an agonist of OX40 (CD134), was used to treat patients. Therapy given before enrollment (anti-PD-1, anti-PD-L1 or anti-CTLA-4) was allowed, and over 35% had some. The study, taken as a whole, reports: Relative to CD4+ cells, CD8+ T cells on average had more expanded clones.

This clone was detected once. Its antigen is as yet unknown. Autoimmune disease history or systemic immunosuppression led to patient exclusion. The CDR3 covers 17 residues. V dropped 4 bases and J dropped 0 bases, with 17 bases sitting between them. In germline, CDR1 is SGHDT, CDR2 YYEEEE. Libraries were prepared by immunoSEQ multiplex PCR; TCRdb keeps only in-frame clonotypes and omits some of them. The data contain more than 55,000 clones, approximately 87% of them singletons. The gene calls are TRBV5-6 and TRBJ2-4, with D maybe TRBD1 (6 bases). Specimen: CD4+ or CD8+ T cells sorted from blood, collected in a trial of the OX40 agonist ivuxolimab. This TCR was recovered from an adult with an advanced solid tumor such as melanoma, head and neck, liver or kidney cancer. CDR3 amino acids: CASSLPGWGQAKNIQYF. DNA of the CDR3: TGTGCCAGCAGCCTCCCGGGTTGGGGACAAGCCAAAAACATTCAGTACTTC.